This T cell receptor (beta chain) was obtained from a study of chemoradiotherapy in HPV16-positive cancers (dated by TCRdb to between 2021 and 2024). For the study in its entirety: Candidate HPV-specific T-cell clones and common TCR motifs were defined by functional T-cell assays performed on cells from two HPV16-positive patients. The study set out to ask whether T-cell immunity against the HPV oncoproteins E6 and E7 changes over the course of chemoradiotherapy and whether that immunity affects survival. TCR repertoires from some 90 patients with HPV-related cancers were then used to track the candidate HPV-specific TCRs and motifs.

Library prep was done by the immunoSEQ multiplex PCR assay. In TCRdb, the immuneACCESS table is reduced to in-frame sequences with V and J assigned. These tables do not hold every clone; where another copy was compared, an unresolved V gene accounts for under half, and the others remain unexplained. The table for this sample lists under 15,000 clones; 75% of them were counted only once. The ten most abundant clones make up nearly 7.5% of the sample. Overall results and qualifications from the work: The survival association was reported for HPV16-positive patients, and the functional definition of HPV-specific T cells was derived from only a couple of HPV16-positive patients. Expansion of candidate HPV-specific clones and E7-related TCR motifs was observed in the tumor microenvironment during treatment, whereas no such expansion was observed for non-HPV-specific T cells. Improved recurrence-free survival in HPV16-positive patients was associated with expansion of HPV-responsive T cells during chemoradiotherapy.

Because repertoires were sampled repeatedly during chemoradiotherapy, clonal expansion in the tumor microenvironment could be followed. A remark on this clone: There is no known antigen for this receptor. No much larger clone is present one base from it, and per-base qualities are unavailable.

Sample collection occurred from a patient who underwent chemoradiotherapy. The sequence was obtained from a human donor with HPV-associated anogenital cancer.

The DNA sequence is given as TGTGCCAGTAGTAAAAAAAACAGGGTGCAAGCTTTCTTT. The encoded protein is CASSKKNRVQAFF. This chain joins TRBV19 to TRBJ1-1; 6 matching bases give a weak D call of TRBD1. The V end loses 4 bases and the J end loses 9 bases, and a stretch of 15 bases separates them. For CDR1 and CDR2, the germline V gene (reference sequence) lists LNHDA and SQIVND. The CDR3 spans 13 residues, from the cysteine through the phenylalanine. The DNA shown is the 39-base CDR3, in frame from base 1.